This T cell receptor beta chain is drawn from a study of radiation and T cells in renal cell carcinoma. Sequenced by immunoSEQ multiplex PCR; TCRdb stores in-frame clones only, minus some. The sample holds some 72,000 clones, roughly 87% seen once. Time point here: blood 2 weeks post-SBRT. Treatment specified: 15 Gy SBRT to primary tumor, nephrectomy 4 weeks later. Comments on this clone: Its antigen is not known.

Study-level points and caveats: Top tumor clonotypes rose in blood 2 weeks post-radiation, then contracted. Pretreatment tumor biopsies were lacking, so baseline clonotypes are unknown.

The sequence came from a man between 60 and 75 years old with renal cell carcinoma. The sample was blood, taken from a patient whose treatment included radiotherapy and nephrectomy.

The CDR3 DNA is TGTGCCAGCAGTTGGGTTAGGAGGGGTCGAGAGACCCAGTACTTC. Protein product: CASSWVRRGRETQYF. This chain links TRBV28 with TRBJ2-5; a possible D gene is TRBD2 (6 bases). The CDR3 is 15 residues long. Germline V gene sequence: CDR1 MDHEN, CDR2 SYDVKM. V lost 4 bases and J lost 4, with 16 bases in between.